This TCR beta chain came from a study of control samples from healthy donors and cancer patients. The assay was immunoSEQ multiplex PCR, and TCRdb's table has in-frame clones only and misses some. Among some 200,000 clones, around 94% were seen once, and the ten largest hold approximately 1.5%. This receptor was taken from a man over 45 in good health. Sequencing was performed on blood.

This CDR3 reads CASSGGGREKLFF. CDR3 DNA sequence: TGTGCCAGCAGCGGGGGGGGACGGGAAAAACTGTTTTTT. This rearrangement joins TRBV5-4 to TRBJ1-4, with a weak D call TRBD1 (5 bases). Trimming pared 4 bases from V and 8 bases from J, leaving 12 bases between. Germline values: CDR1 SGHNT, CDR2 YYREEE (reference sequence). This CDR3 region has 13 residues.